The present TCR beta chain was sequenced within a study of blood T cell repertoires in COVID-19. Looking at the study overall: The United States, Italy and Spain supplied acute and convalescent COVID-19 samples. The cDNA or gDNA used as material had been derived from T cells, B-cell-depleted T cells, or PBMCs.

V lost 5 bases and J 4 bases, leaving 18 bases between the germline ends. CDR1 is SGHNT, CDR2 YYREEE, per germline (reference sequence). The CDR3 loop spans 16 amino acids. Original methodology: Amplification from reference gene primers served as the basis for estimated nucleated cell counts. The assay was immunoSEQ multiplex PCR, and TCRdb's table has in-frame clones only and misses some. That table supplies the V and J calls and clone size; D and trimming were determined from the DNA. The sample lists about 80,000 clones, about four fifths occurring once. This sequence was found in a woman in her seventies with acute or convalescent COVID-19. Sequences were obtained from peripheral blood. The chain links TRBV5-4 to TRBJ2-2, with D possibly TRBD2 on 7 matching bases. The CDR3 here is CASSPKGGDPTGELFF. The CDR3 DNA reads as TGTGCCAGCAGTCCGAAAGGGGGGGATCCCACCGGGGAGCTGTTTTTT.